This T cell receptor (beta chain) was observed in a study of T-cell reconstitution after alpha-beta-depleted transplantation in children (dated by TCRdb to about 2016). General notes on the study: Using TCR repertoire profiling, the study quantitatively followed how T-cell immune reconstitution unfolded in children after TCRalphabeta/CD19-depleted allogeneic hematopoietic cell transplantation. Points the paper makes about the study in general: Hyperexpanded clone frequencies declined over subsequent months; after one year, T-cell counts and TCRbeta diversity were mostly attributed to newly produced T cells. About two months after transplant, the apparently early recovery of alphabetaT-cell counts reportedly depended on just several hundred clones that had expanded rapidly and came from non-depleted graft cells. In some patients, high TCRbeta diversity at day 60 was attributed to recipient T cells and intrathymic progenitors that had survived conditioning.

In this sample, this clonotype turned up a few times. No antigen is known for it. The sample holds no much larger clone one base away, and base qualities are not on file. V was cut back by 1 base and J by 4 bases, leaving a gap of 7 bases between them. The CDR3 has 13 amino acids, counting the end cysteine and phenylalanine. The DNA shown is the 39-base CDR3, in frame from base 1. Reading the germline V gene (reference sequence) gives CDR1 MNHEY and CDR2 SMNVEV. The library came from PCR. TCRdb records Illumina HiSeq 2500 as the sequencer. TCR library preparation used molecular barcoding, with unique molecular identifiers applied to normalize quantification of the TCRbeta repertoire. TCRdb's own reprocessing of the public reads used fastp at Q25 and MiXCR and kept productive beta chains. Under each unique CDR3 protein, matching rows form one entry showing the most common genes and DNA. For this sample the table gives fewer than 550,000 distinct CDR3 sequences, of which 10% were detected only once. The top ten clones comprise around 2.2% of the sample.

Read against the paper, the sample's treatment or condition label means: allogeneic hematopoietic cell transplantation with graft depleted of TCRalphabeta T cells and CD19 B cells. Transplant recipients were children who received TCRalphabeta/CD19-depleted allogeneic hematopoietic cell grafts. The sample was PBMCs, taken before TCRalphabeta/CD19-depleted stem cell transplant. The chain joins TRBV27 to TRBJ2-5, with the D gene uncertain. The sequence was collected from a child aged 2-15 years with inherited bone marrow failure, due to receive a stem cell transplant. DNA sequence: TGTGCCAGCAGTTTATTCGGCGCAGAGACCCAGTACTTC. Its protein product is CASSLFGAETQYF.